One and the same sample provided the 23 T cell receptor beta chains below, sequenced in a study of cytomegalovirus exposure and HLA in healthy donors (dated by TCRdb to the late 2010s). Library construction relied on the immunoSEQ multiplex PCR assay. For the multiplex PCR, a mixture combining 60 forward primers for TCR Vbeta segments and 13 reverse primers for TCR Jbeta segments was used. TCRdb holds this immuneACCESS table with in-frame rearrangements only. Some clones are missing; in checked studies, unresolved V genes explain under half, and the rest has no known cause. The sample table records 150,000 to 200,000 clones; over 60% of these occur just once. The ten largest clones take up about 1% of the sample. What was sequenced was PBMCs. These receptors were obtained from a woman aged 40 to 50 in good health and CMV-seronegative.

This clone came up a few times. This chain uses TRBV11-3 with TRBJ2-5, with 9 positions matching TRBD1. CDR3 length equals 13 residues. The germline V gene encodes CDR1 SGHNT and CDR2 YENEEA. Trimming took 4 bases from V and 4 from J; bases not matched to a gene: 1. Written as DNA, the CDR3 is TGTGCCAGCAGCTCGGACAGGGGAGAGACCCAGTACTTC. Encoded protein: CASSSDRGETQYF. Full variable domain (missing parts from reference TRBV11-3 and TRBJ2-5): EAGVVQSPRYKIIEKKQPVAFWCNPISGHNTLYWYLQNLGQGPELLIRYENEEAVDDSQLPKDRFSAERLKGVDSTLKIQPAELGDSAVYLCASSSDRGETQYFGPGTRLLVL.

This clone came up a few times. The CDR3 loop is CASRLTGFEAFF. CDR3 DNA: TGTGCCAGCAGGTTGACAGGGTTTGAAGCTTTCTTT. The gene calls are TRBV7-2 and TRBJ1-1, with 7 bases that match TRBD1. The CDR3 is made up of 12 amino acids. Germline V gene sequence: CDR1 SGHTA, CDR2 FQGNSA. Losses at the gene ends were 6 bases for V and 7 bases for J; bases not matched to a gene: 5.

V and J are TRBV6-5 and TRBJ2-7; 10 bases are shared with TRBD2. Germline trimming cut 5 bases from V and 5 bases from J; bases unmatched to any gene: 6. The CDR3 consists of 14 residues. Germline assignment: CDR1 MNHEY and CDR2 SVGAGI. The chain's CDR3 is CASSPAGGFDEQYF. CDR3 bases: TGTGCCAGCAGTCCAGCGGGAGGGTTCGACGAGCAGTACTTC.

The rearrangement uses TRBV9 and TRBJ1-2; 7 bases are a match to TRBD1. The CDR3 is made up of 16 amino acids. Germline trimming cut 0 bases from V and 8 bases from J; bases unmatched to any gene: 13. Germline-derived CDR1 and CDR2 are SGDLS and YYNGEE. The CDR3 loop is CASSVGTQGGAGGYTF. In DNA form, the CDR3 reads TGTGCCAGCAGCGTAGGGACCCAAGGGGGCGCGGGAGGCTACACCTTC.

The V gene is TRBV29-1, the J gene TRBJ1-1; 8 positions agree with TRBD1. The CDR3 loop spans 11 amino acids. CDR1 is SQVTM and CDR2 is ANQGSEA in the germline V gene. The V and J ends lost 7 bases and 4 bases, in that order; junction bases with no gene match: 2. CDR3 nucleotides: TGCAGCGCCGACAGGGGCACTGAAGCTTTCTTT. This gives the protein CSADRGTEAFF.

The CDR3 here is CASSQAEQVIPGANVLTF. The CDR3 bases are TGCGCCAGCAGCCAGGCAGAACAGGTGATCCCTGGGGCCAACGTCCTGACTTTC. The rearrangement uses TRBV4-3 and TRBJ2-6; the D gene is possibly TRBD1 (5 bases). The CDR3 totals 18 residues. Looked up from germline, CDR1 is LGHNA and CDR2 is YSLEER. The V and J ends lost 3 bases and 2 bases respectively, with 17 bases between them.

The V and J genes are TRBV11-3 and TRBJ2-7; D may be TRBD2 (5 bases). In germline, CDR1 is SGHNT, CDR2 YENEEA. Trimming removed 5 bases at V and 2 bases at J, with 10 bases between. This CDR3 region has 13 residues. CDR3 in amino acids: CASSDRTAYEQYV. The CDR3 region has the DNA TGTGCCAGCAGCGACCGGACTGCCTACGAGCAGTACGTC.

The chain couples TRBV7-2 to TRBJ2-5; weak D call: TRBD2 (5 bases). Germline values: CDR1 SGHTA, CDR2 FQGNSA. Trimming took 0 bases from V and 5 from J, leaving 10 bases between them. The CDR3 spans 14 residues. DNA for the CDR3: TGTGCCAGCAGCTTAGCGGGAGTGTGGGAGACCCAGTACTTC. Its translation is CASSLAGVWETQYF.

The genes are TRBV5-1 and TRBJ2-5, with TRBD2 as a possible D gene (6 bases). CDR3 length: 15 amino acids. Trimming removed 1 base from V and 5 bases from J, with 15 bases in between. From germline, CDR1 is SGHRS and CDR2 YFSETQ. CDR3: CASSLSGTAGETQYF. DNA for the CDR3: TGCGCCAGCAGCTTGTCCGGGACGGCGGGGGAGACCCAGTACTTC.

The CDR3 bases are TGTGCCAGCAGCTTAGCGGATACGCAGTATTTT. It translates to CASSLADTQYF. This sequence joins TRBV11-3 and TRBJ2-3; no definite D call. Trimming took 1 base from V and 6 from J, leaving 2 bases between them. Germline CDR1 and CDR2: SGHNT and YENEEA. The CDR3 runs to 11 residues.

CDR3 region: CAISEVAVKSYNEQFF. Here the CDR3 DNA reads TGTGCCATCAGTGAGGTAGCGGTTAAGTCCTACAATGAGCAGTTCTTC. The chain couples TRBV10-3 to TRBJ2-1; a possible D gene is TRBD2 (6 bases). V lost 2 bases, J lost 1 base, and 12 bases lay in between. The germline V gene has CDR1 ENHRY and CDR2 SYGVKD. The CDR3 spans 16 residues.

The chain recombines TRBV21-1 with TRBJ2-1; no check of the table's D call, TRBD1, against the DNA was made. TRBV21-1 is tagged as a pseudogene. The CDR3 spans 13 residues. CDR3 residues: CASSAQIYNEQFF. CDR3 DNA sequence: TGTGCCAGCAGCGCACAGATTTACAATGAGCAGTTCTTC.

This clone was seen only once. The chain uses TRBV27 and TRBJ1-5; unclear D gene. The CDR3 covers 16 residues. Germline-derived CDR1 and CDR2 are MNHEY and SMNVEV (reference sequence). V shed 6 bases and J shed 5 bases, with 20 bases lying between them. The CDR3, as DNA: TGTGCCAGCAGACGAATATCGAAAGCTCTATATCAGCCCCAGCATTTT. This gives the protein CASRRISKALYQPQHF.

V is TRBV29-1 and J is TRBJ2-1; D not resolved. The germline V and J ends were trimmed by 5 bases and 2 bases, with 7 bases remaining between them. This CDR3 has 12 residues. CDR1 SQVTM and CDR2 ANQGSEA come from the germline V gene. CDR3 coding DNA: TGCAGCGTTCACCTAGCCTACAATGAGCAGTTCTTC. Protein: CSVHLAYNEQFF.

The CDR3 loop is CASSWGGNTEAFF. The CDR3 DNA reads TGCGCCAGCAGCTGGGGGGGGAACACTGAAGCTTTCTTT. The V gene is TRBV5-1, the J gene TRBJ1-1, with D perhaps TRBD1 (5 bases). Germline assignment: CDR1 SGHRS and CDR2 YFSETQ. The CDR3 length is 13 residues. Trimming left V 3 bases short and J 1 base short, with 7 bases between.

This clone was recorded once. J is TRBJ1-1 and V is TRBV5-1; TRBD1 agrees at 9 bases. Trimming removed 3 bases from V and 4 bases from J; junction bases left unmatched: 4. Germline V CDR1 and CDR2: SGHRS, YFSETQ. The CDR3 length is 14 residues. CDR3 DNA sequence: TGCGCCAGCAGCTCCGGGACAGGGTTCACTGAAGCTTTCTTT. Translation gives CASSSGTGFTEAFF. The full variable domain, completed using reference TRBV5-1 and TRBJ1-1, is KAGVTQTPRYLIKTRGQQVTLSCSPISGHRSVSWYQQTPGQGLQFLFEYFSETQRNKGNFPGRFSGRQFSNSRSEMNVSTLELGDSALYLCASSSGTGFTEAFFGQGTRLTVV.

The chain has TRBV5-4 and TRBJ2-5; the match to TRBD2 covers 14 bases. The germline V gene has CDR1 SGHNT and CDR2 YYREEE (reference sequence). The V segment lost 4 bases and the J segment 0 bases; nucleotides outside the gene matches: 5. This CDR3 is built from 17 residues. The CDR3 loop reads CASSPGTSGSNQETQYF. In DNA, the CDR3 is TGTGCCAGCAGCCCCGGGACTAGCGGGAGCAACCAAGAGACCCAGTACTTC.

This rearrangement joins TRBV19 to TRBJ1-5; TRBD1 aligns across 8 bases. The CDR3 length is 15 residues. Germline V gives CDR1 LNHDA, CDR2 SQIVND (reference sequence). J lost 0 bases, V lost 5 bases, and 3 bases had no gene match. The CDR3 reads CASSDRGYSNQPQHF. In nucleotides, the CDR3 is TGTGCCAGTAGTGACAGGGGTTATAGCAATCAGCCCCAGCATTTT. The full variable domain, with the rest looked up from reference TRBV19 and TRBJ1-5, is DGGITQSPKYLFRKEGQNVTLSCEQNLNHDAMYWYRQDPGQGLRLIYYSQIVNDFQKGDIAEGYSVSREKKESFPLTVTSAQKNPTAFYLCASSDRGYSNQPQHFGDGTRLSIL.

The chain uses TRBV4-3 and TRBJ2-2, with D perhaps TRBD2 (6 bases). CDR1 is LGHNA and CDR2 is YSLEER in the germline V gene. Trimming took off 4 bases at V and 7 bases at J, with 13 bases between the two ends. The CDR3 contains 14 residues. The CDR3: CASSLYWGDGELFF. The CDR3 bases are TGCGCCAGCAGCCTCTACTGGGGGGACGGGGAGCTGTTTTTT.

The chain links TRBV27 to TRBJ2-7, with 10 positions matching TRBD2. From germline, CDR1 is MNHEY and CDR2 SMNVEV (reference sequence). J was trimmed by 3 bases and V by 2 bases; bases with no gene match: 10. The CDR3 has 17 amino acids. The CDR3 spells CASSLRPSGRLSYEQYF. The CDR3 DNA follows: TGTGCCAGCAGTTTACGTCCTAGCGGGAGATTGAGCTACGAGCAGTACTTC.

V is TRBV5-1 and J is TRBJ2-2; 8 nucleotides line up with TRBD1. This CDR3 contains 14 residues. Unmatched junction bases numbered 4, after V lost 4 bases and J lost 5 bases. CDR1 is SGHRS, CDR2 YFSETQ, per germline. This CDR3 reads CASSETGGTGELFF. As DNA, the CDR3 is TGCGCCAGCAGCGAAACAGGGGGGACCGGGGAGCTGTTTTTT.

V usage is TRBV18 and J usage is TRBJ1-3, with a weak D call TRBD1 (5 bases). The CDR3 contains 14 residues. Germline V gene sequence: CDR1 KGHSH, CDR2 LQKENI. Trimming stripped 4 bases from V and 0 bases from J, with 7 bases between. The DNA of the CDR3 is TGTGCCAGCTCACAGGACAACTCTGGAAACACCATATATTTT. Residues: CASSQDNSGNTIYF.

The chain links TRBV20-1 to TRBJ2-1; D may be TRBD2 (6 bases). The length of the CDR3 is 11 residues. The V end lost 6 bases, the J end lost 11 bases, and 14 bases lay between the germline ends. Germline lookup yields CDR1 DFQATT and CDR2 SNEGSKA (reference sequence). The CDR3: CSADRDSQQFF. The DNA for the CDR3 is TGCAGTGCGGACCGGGACTCCCAGCAGTTCTTC.